These 2 T cell receptor beta chains originate from one sample sequenced in a study of neoadjuvant anti-PD-1 for oral cavity cancer listed by TCRdb under 2021. Receptor amplification or capture employed the immunoSEQ multiplex PCR assay. TCRdb took over this immuneACCESS table, retaining in-frame rearrangements with V and J assigned. Such tables are incomplete; in checked studies, under half of the missing clones stem from an unresolved V gene, and the remainder is unexplained. The sample table records more than 13,000 clones; roughly 71% of these occur just once. The ten largest account for 2.2% of the sample. The sample's time point label, decoded: after neoadjuvant nivolumab, at surgical resection. This sample comprised PBMCs, obtained after nivolumab (anti-PD-1) treatment. All receptors derive from a person aged 40 to 85 with oral cavity squamous cell carcinoma.

This sequence joins TRBV2 and TRBJ2-5, with 14 bases identical to TRBD2. CDR1 SNHLY and CDR2 FYNNEI come from the germline V gene. V gave up 7 bases and J gave up 2 bases; unmatched junction bases: 9. CDR3 size: 17 residues. DNA for the CDR3: TGTGCCAGCACCTGGACTAGCGGGAGGCTGGGGCAAGAGACCCAGTACTTC. It encodes CASTWTSGRLGQETQYF.

The gene calls are TRBV13 and TRBJ2-3; 10 bases line up with TRBD2. Unmatched junction bases numbered 9, after V lost 3 bases and J lost 3 bases. Germline V gives CDR1 PRHDT, CDR2 FYEKMQ (reference sequence). The CDR3 is 17 amino acids. The chain's CDR3 is CASSFSRAGGPTDTQYF. The CDR3 DNA reads as TGTGCCAGCAGCTTTTCTCGAGCGGGAGGGCCGACAGATACGCAGTATTTT.